This T cell receptor beta chain appears in the sequencing data of a study of T cell responses to AZD1222 COVID-19 vaccine. Doses given second, at about 4 or about 12 weeks, were pooled. As for this clone: What it binds is not known.

The length of the CDR3 is 17 residues. Trimming cost V 5 bases and J 1 base; bases outside gene matches: 9. Germline V gene data show CDR1 as SGHAT and CDR2 as FQNNGV. General study findings and limits: CD4 TCRs associated with vaccination spanned spike, dominating at 160-218 and 743-854. Repertoires were collected only later (after the peak T cell response had occurred).

Only in-frame clones appear in the TCRdb table, and some are missing; sequencing was by immunoSEQ multiplex PCR. The repertoire holds fewer than 200,000 clones, with 88% as singletons. The source material was peripheral blood, sampled 28 days after the second AZD1222 dose. This clonotype originated in an adult who received the AZD1222 COVID-19 vaccine. The chain couples TRBV11-2 to TRBJ2-7, with 12 positions matching TRBD2. In DNA, the CDR3 is TGTGCCAGCAGCCAGGGACTAGCGGGCCTGTTATCCTACGAGCAGTACTTC. This gives the protein CASSQGLAGLLSYEQYF.